Following are 20 T cell receptor beta chains from one sample sequenced in a study of blood T cell repertoires in COVID-19 (dated by TCRdb to about 2020). Library construction relied on the immunoSEQ multiplex PCR assay. In its TCRdb copy, this immuneACCESS table keeps in-frame sequences only and misses some clones. Where compared with another copy, unresolved V genes explain less than half of these, and the others have no known cause. This sample has a few hundred thousand clones in its table, and around four fifths of those were observed once. The top ten clones comprise more than 4.5% of the sample. Source material: peripheral blood. The receptors originated from a woman aged 55 to 70 who had recovered from COVID-19.

The chain uses TRBV29-1 and TRBJ2-2, with 10 bases identical to TRBD2. Germline values: CDR1 SQVTM, CDR2 ANQGSEA. V lost 1 base and J lost 2; bases outside the gene matches: 7. The CDR3 sequence is 17 residues long. The CDR3 spells CSVEAVAGGANTGELFF. The DNA for the CDR3 is TGCAGCGTTGAAGCGGTAGCGGGGGGCGCTAACACCGGGGAGCTGTTTTTT.

The chain combines TRBV4-1 with TRBJ2-1; the D gene is possibly TRBD2 (8 bases). V lost 2 bases to trimming and J lost 5 bases, with 31 bases between them. Germline V gene data show CDR1 as MGHRA and CDR2 as YSYEKL. The CDR3 totals 21 residues. This CDR3 reads CASSQLSSGGGEGSGNNEQFF. Here the CDR3 DNA reads TGCGCCAGCAGCCAACTTAGCTCGGGAGGGGGCGAGGGAAGCGGCAACAATGAGCAGTTCTTC.

This clone has only a few counts. The rearrangement links TRBV6-2 or TRBV6-3 to TRBJ1-3; tentative D call: TRBD1 (6 bases). This CDR3 has 16 amino acids. Trimming removed 6 bases from V and 2 bases from J, with 17 bases in between. The germline gives CDR1 MNHEY, CDR2 SVGEGT. CDR3 DNA sequence: TGTGCCAGCAGCCGAACTACGACAGGACCTGGAAACACCATATATTTT. Its translation is CASSRTTTGPGNTIYF.

The V and J genes are TRBV6-2 or TRBV6-3 and TRBJ1-6; 8 positions match TRBD1. The V gene end was trimmed by 2 bases and the J gene end by 3 bases; junction bases not matched to a gene: 9. This CDR3 region has 18 residues. Germline values: CDR1 MNHEY, CDR2 SVGEGT. The CDR3 sequence is CASSYPGTGTFYNSPLHF. In DNA, the CDR3 is TGTGCCAGCAGTTACCCAGGGACAGGAACTTTCTATAATTCACCCCTCCACTTT.

The CDR3 reads CASSVGGDQPQHF. The CDR3 nucleotides are TGTGCCAGCAGTGTGGGGGGGGATCAGCCCCAGCATTTT. The chain employs TRBV2 and TRBJ1-5, with D possibly being TRBD1 (5 bases). The CDR3 is 13 amino acids. CDR1 and CDR2 (germline): SNHLY, FYNNEI. Trimming left V 4 bases short and J 5 bases short, with 9 bases between.

The chain carries TRBV10-3 and TRBJ1-2; D is undetermined. The V gene lost 2 bases and the J gene lost 3 bases, with 4 bases spanning the gap. The CDR3 spans 12 residues. Germline loops: CDR1 ENHRY, CDR2 SYGVKD. CDR3 region: CAISETDYGYTF. The CDR3 nucleotides read TGTGCCATCAGTGAGACAGACTATGGCTACACCTTC.

This clone appeared once. One end of the junction is discordant with germline, which a read error may explain. The chain joins TRBV7-7 to TRBJ2-1, with 7 bases that match TRBD1. The CDR3 is made up of 13 amino acids. Germline-derived CDR1 and CDR2 are SSHAT and FNYEAQ (reference sequence). The DNA of the CDR3 is TGTGCTAGCAGTTGGGGACAGAACAATGAGCAGTTCTTC. Translating gives CASSWGQNNEQFF.

CDR3 in amino acids: CAISELAWETQYF. DNA of the CDR3: TGTGCCATCAGTGAACTAGCTTGGGAGACCCAGTACTTC. The chain carries TRBV10-3 and TRBJ2-5, with a weak D call TRBD2 (6 bases). The CDR3 contains 13 residues. V lost 3 bases and J 5 bases, leaving 10 bases between the germline ends. CDR1 and CDR2 from the germline V gene are ENHRY and SYGVKD.

The chain is built from TRBV3-1 (or the pseudogene TRBV3-2) and TRBJ2-2; a possible D gene is TRBD1 (6 bases). V dropped 5 bases and J dropped 4 bases, with 11 bases sitting between them. In germline, CDR1 is LGHDT, CDR2 YNNKEL (reference sequence). The CDR3 runs 14 residues. The CDR3 here is CASSLQGFTGELFF. CDR3 bases: TGTGCCAGCAGCTTGCAGGGGTTCACCGGGGAGCTGTTTTTT.

The V and J genes are TRBV5-1 and TRBJ2-3, with D unclear. This CDR3 region has 12 residues. Germline CDR1 and CDR2: SGHRS and YFSETQ. Trimming took off 4 bases at V and 2 bases at J, with 5 bases between the two ends. The CDR3 sequence is CASSISTDTQYF. The CDR3 nucleotides read TGCGCCAGCAGCATCTCCACAGATACGCAGTATTTT.

The V gene is TRBV7-6, the J gene TRBJ1-4, with 10 positions matching TRBD1. Germline V gene data show CDR1 as SGHVS and CDR2 as FNYEAQ. The trim removed 4 bases at V and 8 bases at J, leaving 4 bases unmatched. This CDR3 region has 14 residues. The CDR3 loop is CASSSGTGEEKLFF. In nucleotides, the CDR3 is TGTGCCAGCAGCTCCGGGACAGGGGAGGAAAAACTGTTTTTT.

The sample holds one count of this clone. The chain employs TRBV3-1 (or the pseudogene TRBV3-2) and TRBJ2-1, with TRBD2 matching 13 bases. In germline, CDR1 is LGHDT, CDR2 YNNKEL (reference sequence). V was pared by 4 bases and J by 9 bases, with 9 bases of the junction left unmatched. The CDR3 has 16 amino acids. The CDR3: CASSLTSGGARGEQFF. For the CDR3, the DNA is TGTGCCAGCAGCCTCACTAGCGGGGGGGCCAGAGGTGAGCAGTTCTTC.

This clone came up once. The chain is built from TRBV29-1 and TRBJ1-1, with D possibly TRBD1 on 5 matching bases. The CDR3 sequence is 12 residues long. Looked up from germline, CDR1 is SQVTM and CDR2 is ANQGSEA. V was clipped by 3 bases and J by 5 bases, with 10 bases between them. The CDR3 is CSVDGQGTEAFF. CDR3 coding DNA: TGCAGCGTTGATGGGCAGGGTACTGAAGCTTTCTTT.

This clone came up a few times. J is TRBJ2-3 and V is TRBV24-1; 10 bases are shared with TRBD2. The germline CDR1 and CDR2 sequences are KGHDR and SFDVKD. The V gene end was trimmed by 8 bases and the J gene end by 7 bases; junction bases not matched to a gene: 5. The length of the CDR3 is 13 residues. CDR3 coding DNA: TGTGCCACCATGGCTAGCGGGGGTAATACGCAGTATTTT. This gives the protein CATMASGGNTQYF.

This clone was observed a few times. The rearrangement links TRBV2 to TRBJ1-6; the D gene is possibly TRBD1 (6 bases). Per germline, CDR1 SNHLY and CDR2 FYNNEI. The ends were cut back, 5 bases at V and 0 bases at J, with 17 bases in the middle. This CDR3 comprises 18 residues. In DNA, the CDR3 is TGTGCCAGCAGTCCCTGGTTTACAGGGAGCTCCTATAATTCACCCCTCCACTTT. It specifies CASSPWFTGSSYNSPLHF.

The table lists this clone with a count of one. The chain is built from TRBV7-9 and TRBJ1-2; D is undetermined. The CDR3 has 14 amino acids. The germline gives CDR1 SEHNR, CDR2 FQNEAQ (reference sequence). With 1 base removed from V and 6 bases from J, the gap between germline ends came to 12 bases. The CDR3 region is CASSLGTLIDGYTF. CDR3 in DNA: TGTGCCAGCAGCTTAGGGACTTTAATTGATGGCTACACCTTC.

CDR3 DNA: TGTGCCAGCAAATCCGGGACAGGGGACTACGAGCAGTACTTC. Translating gives CASKSGTGDYEQYF. The rearrangement uses TRBV7-9 and TRBJ2-7; 10 nucleotides line up with TRBD1. The V gene's germline CDR1 is SEHNR and CDR2 FQNEAQ (reference sequence). The CDR3 has 14 residues. The junction had 6 bases not matched to a gene; V was cut back by 7 bases and J by 3 bases. Supplemented by reference TRBV7-9 and TRBJ2-7, the full variable domain reads DTGVSQNPRHKITKRGQNVTFRCDPISEHNRLYWYRQTLGQGPEFLTYFQNEAQLEKSRLLSDRFSAERPKGSFSTLEIQRTEQGDSAMYLCASKSGTGDYEQYFGPGTRLTVT.

The rearrangement uses TRBV10-3 and TRBJ2-2, with D perhaps matching TRBD1 (6 bases). The V end lost 2 bases, the J end lost 1 base, and 11 bases lay between the germline ends. Germline CDR1 reads ENHRY; CDR2 reads SYGVKD. The CDR3 spans 16 residues. The DNA of the CDR3 is TGTGCCATCAGTGAGCGGGACAAGGGGAACACCGGGGAGCTGTTTTTT. Protein: CAISERDKGNTGELFF.

This clone has only a few counts. The rearrangement joins TRBV7-2 to TRBJ2-4; D is perhaps TRBD2 (5 bases). This CDR3 has 13 amino acids. Per the germline V gene, CDR1 is SGHTA and CDR2 is FQGNSA. V was cut by 8 bases and J by 1 base, with 9 bases left in between. The CDR3, as DNA: TGTGCCAGCGTCGGGGAGGCCAAAAACATTCAGTACTTC. Its translation is CASVGEAKNIQYF.

This clone has more than one count but fewer than ten. The chain carries TRBV27 and TRBJ2-1, with 7 bases lining up with TRBD2. Unmatched junction bases numbered 3, after V lost 6 bases and J lost 4 bases. CDR3 size: 13 residues. Germline CDR1 reads MNHEY; CDR2 reads SMNVEV (reference sequence). The CDR3 protein is CASRSSGYNEQFF. In nucleotides, the CDR3 is TGTGCCAGCAGGAGTAGCGGGTACAATGAGCAGTTCTTC.